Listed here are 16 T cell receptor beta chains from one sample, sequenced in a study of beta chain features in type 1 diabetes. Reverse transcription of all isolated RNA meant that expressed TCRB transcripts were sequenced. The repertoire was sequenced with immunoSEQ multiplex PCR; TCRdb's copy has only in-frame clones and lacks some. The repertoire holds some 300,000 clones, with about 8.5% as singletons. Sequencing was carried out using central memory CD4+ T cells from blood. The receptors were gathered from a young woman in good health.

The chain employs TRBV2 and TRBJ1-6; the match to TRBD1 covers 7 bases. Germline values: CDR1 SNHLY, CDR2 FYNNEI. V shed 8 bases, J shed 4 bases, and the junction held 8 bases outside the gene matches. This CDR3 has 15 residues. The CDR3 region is CASLLGGGYNSPLHF. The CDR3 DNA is TGTGCCAGCCTGTTAGGGGGCGGGTATAATTCACCCCTCCACTTT.

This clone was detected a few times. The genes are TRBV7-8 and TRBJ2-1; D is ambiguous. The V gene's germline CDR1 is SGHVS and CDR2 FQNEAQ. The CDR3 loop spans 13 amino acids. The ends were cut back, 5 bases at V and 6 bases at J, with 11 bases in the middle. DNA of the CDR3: TGTGCCAGCAGCCGCCGCTTTTCCAATGAGCAGTTCTTC. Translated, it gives CASSRRFSNEQFF.

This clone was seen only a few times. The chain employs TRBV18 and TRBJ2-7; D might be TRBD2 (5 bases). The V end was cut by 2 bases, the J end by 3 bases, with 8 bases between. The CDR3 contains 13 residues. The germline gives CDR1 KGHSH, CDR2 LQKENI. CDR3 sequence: CASSPAGGYEQYF. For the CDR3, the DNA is TGTGCCAGCTCACCAGCCGGAGGCTACGAGCAGTACTTC.

The CDR3 here is CASSQDPLGTYGYTF. The CDR3 DNA reads TGCGCCAGCAGCCAAGATCCGTTGGGGACTTATGGCTACACCTTC. The chain joins TRBV4-3 to TRBJ1-2; D is perhaps TRBD1 (5 bases). Trimming removed 0 bases from V and 5 bases from J, with 13 bases in between. Germline V CDR1 and CDR2: LGHNA, YSLEER. The CDR3 is 15 residues long.

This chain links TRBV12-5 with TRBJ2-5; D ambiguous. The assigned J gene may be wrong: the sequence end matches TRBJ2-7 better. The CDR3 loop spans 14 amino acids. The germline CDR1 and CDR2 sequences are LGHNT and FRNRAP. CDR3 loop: CASGVNHVPYEQYF. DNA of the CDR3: TGTGCTAGTGGAGTCAACCATGTACCCTACGAGCAGTACTTC.

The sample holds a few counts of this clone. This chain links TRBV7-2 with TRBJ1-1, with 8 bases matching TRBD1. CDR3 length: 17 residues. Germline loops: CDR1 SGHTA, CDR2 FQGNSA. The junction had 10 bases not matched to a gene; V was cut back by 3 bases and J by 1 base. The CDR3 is CASSFPLRGPRNTEAFF. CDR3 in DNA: TGTGCCAGCAGCTTCCCCCTCAGGGGGCCAAGGAACACTGAAGCTTTCTTT.

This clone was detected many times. The CDR3 coding sequence is TGTGCCAGCAGCCCGAGACTAGCGGGGGATAACAATGAGCAGTTCTTC. Protein sequence: CASSPRLAGDNNEQFF. This chain connects TRBV7-2 to TRBJ2-1, with TRBD2 matching over 12 bases. CDR1 and CDR2 (germline): SGHTA, FQGNSA. Germline trimming cut 5 bases from V and 5 bases from J; bases unmatched to any gene: 7. CDR3 length: 16 amino acids.

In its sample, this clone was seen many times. CDR3 sequence (DNA): TGTGCCAGCAGATCTCAGCAGGGTAACAGGGATTCACCCCTCCACTTT. Translated, it gives CASRSQQGNRDSPLHF. The chain carries TRBV7-9 and TRBJ1-6; D possibly corresponds to TRBD1 (6 bases). V shed 6 bases and J shed 8 bases, with 20 bases lying between them. The CDR3 has 16 amino acids. Germline V gene data show CDR1 as SEHNR and CDR2 as FQNEAQ (reference sequence). Using reference TRBV7-9 and TRBJ1-6 for the parts outside the CDR3, the full variable domain is DTGVSQNPRHKITKRGQNVTFRCDPISEHNRLYWYRQTLGQGPEFLTYFQNEAQLEKSRLLSDRFSAERPKGSFSTLEIQRTEQGDSAMYLCASRSQQGNRDSPLHFGNGTRLTVT.

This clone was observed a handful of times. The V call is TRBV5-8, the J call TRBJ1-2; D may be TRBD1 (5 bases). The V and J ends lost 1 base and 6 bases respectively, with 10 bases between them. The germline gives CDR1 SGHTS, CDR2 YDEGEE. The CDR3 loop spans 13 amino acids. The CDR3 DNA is TGTGCCAGCAGCTTGCCCAGGGTGAATGGCTACACCTTC. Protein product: CASSLPRVNGYTF.

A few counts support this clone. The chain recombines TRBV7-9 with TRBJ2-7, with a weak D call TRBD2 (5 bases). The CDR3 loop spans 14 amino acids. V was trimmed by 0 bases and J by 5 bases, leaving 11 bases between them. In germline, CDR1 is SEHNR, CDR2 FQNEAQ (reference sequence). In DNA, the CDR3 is TGTGCCAGCAGCTTAGCCGATATCGGGGACGAGCAGTACTTC. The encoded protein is CASSLADIGDEQYF.

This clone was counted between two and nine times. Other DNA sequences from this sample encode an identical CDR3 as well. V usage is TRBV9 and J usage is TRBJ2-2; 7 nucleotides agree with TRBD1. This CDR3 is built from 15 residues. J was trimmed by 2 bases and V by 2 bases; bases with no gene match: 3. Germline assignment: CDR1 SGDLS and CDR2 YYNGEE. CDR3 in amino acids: CASSVRDRNTGELFF. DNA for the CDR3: TGTGCCAGCAGCGTCCGGGACAGAAACACCGGGGAGCTGTTTTTT.

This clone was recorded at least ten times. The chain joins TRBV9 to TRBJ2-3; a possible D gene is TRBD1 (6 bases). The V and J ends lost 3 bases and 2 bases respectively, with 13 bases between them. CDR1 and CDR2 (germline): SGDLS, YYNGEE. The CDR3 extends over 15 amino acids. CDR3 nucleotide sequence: TGTGCCAGCAGCGACGCAAGGGGGAACACAGATACGCAGTATTTT. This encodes CASSDARGNTDTQYF.

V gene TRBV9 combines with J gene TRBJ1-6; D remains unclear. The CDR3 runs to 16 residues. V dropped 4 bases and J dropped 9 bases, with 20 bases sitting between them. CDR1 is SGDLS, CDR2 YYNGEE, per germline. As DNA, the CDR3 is TGTGCCAGCAGCTCAAGAGGTGACCTAAGCGGTTCACCCCTCCACTTT. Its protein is CASSSRGDLSGSPLHF.

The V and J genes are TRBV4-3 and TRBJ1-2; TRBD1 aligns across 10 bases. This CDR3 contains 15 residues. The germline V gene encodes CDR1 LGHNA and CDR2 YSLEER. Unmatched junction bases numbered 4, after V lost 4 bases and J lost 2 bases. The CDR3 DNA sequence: TGCGCCAGCAGCCCAGGGACAGGGGCCAACTATGGCTACACCTTC. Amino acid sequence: CASSPGTGANYGYTF.

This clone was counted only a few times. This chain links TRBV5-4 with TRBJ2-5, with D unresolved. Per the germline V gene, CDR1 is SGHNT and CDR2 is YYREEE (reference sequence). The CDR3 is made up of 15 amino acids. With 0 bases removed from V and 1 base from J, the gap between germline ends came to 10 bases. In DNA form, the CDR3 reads TGTGCCAGCAGCTTGGAGATAGGGCGCCAAGAGACCCAGTACTTC. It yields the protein CASSLEIGRQETQYF.

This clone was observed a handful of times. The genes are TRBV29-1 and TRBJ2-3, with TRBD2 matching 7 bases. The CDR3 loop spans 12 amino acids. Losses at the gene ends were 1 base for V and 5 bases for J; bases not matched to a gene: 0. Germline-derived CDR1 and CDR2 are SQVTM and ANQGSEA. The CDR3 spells CSVEAGGDTQYF. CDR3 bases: TGCAGCGTTGAAGCGGGAGGAGATACGCAGTATTTT.